This TCR beta chain was observed in a study of blood T cell repertoires in COVID-19 (dated by TCRdb to about 2020). For the wider study: The collaborator samples originated in the United States, Italy and Spain and spanned the acute and convalescent phases of COVID-19. The material from the prospective study consisted of cDNA or gDNA derived from T cells, B-cell-depleted T cells, or PBMCs. The dataset comprised deeply sampled blood TCRbeta repertoires from subjects exposed to, actively infected with, or recovered from COVID-19. A freely available public database, intended as a resource for researchers studying the immune response to SARS-CoV-2, is where the repertoires were released. Samples were obtained from the ongoing ImmuneRACE study (first 160 participants) and from about 1,300 subjects provided by 6 global collaborators. Nearly every sample came with metadata listing a de-identified subject ID, COVID-19 status, age in years and sex. Where available, HLA class I and class II types were taken from metadata supplied by the sample provider and were not determined by assay-based typing. Overall study outcomes, separate from this receptor: How much clinical and demographic metadata was included differed by source and by participant, and the metadata was provided uncurated.

The collaborating institutions used their own protocols to collect whole blood in K2EDTA tubes. Collaborator samples were shipped for TCRbeta analysis as frozen whole blood, isolated PBMCs, or DNA extracted from either sample type. The V and J ends are trimmed by 5 bases and 1 base, leaving 8 bases between them. CDR1 and CDR2 were assigned from the germline V gene (reference sequence) as MNHEY and SMNVEV. Spanning cysteine to phenylalanine, the CDR3 consists of 13 amino acids. Only the CDR3 DNA stays, 39 bases, in frame from base 1. The immunoSEQ Assay, a bias-controlled multiplex PCR, was used to amplify TCRbeta CDR3 regions from genomic DNA. The original pipeline was this. The number of nucleated cells in each sample was estimated from the amplification of reference gene primers within the assay. To quantify the absolute abundance of each unique TCRbeta CDR3 rearrangement, sequence reads were collapsed and filtered. For each sample, productive Simpson clonality was calculated as the square root of Simpson's diversity index over productive rearrangements. TCRdb obtained this table from immuneACCESS and retained in-frame rearrangements with V and J assigned. These tables miss some clones; where compared with another copy, unresolved V genes account for less than half of the shortfall, and the remainder is unexplained. The DNA gave D and trimming, while V, J and clone size come from that table. In this sample the table shows hundreds of thousands of clones, around 83% of which occur a single time. Approximately 5.4% of the sample rests with the top ten.

On this clone itself: Its antigen has not been determined. No much larger clone is present one base from it, and per-base qualities are unavailable.

The sequence was collected from a man older than 75 with acute or convalescent COVID-19. The chain is made from TRBV27 and TRBJ1-2; the D gene is unclear. The sequencing sample was made of peripheral blood. The DNA sequence is given as TGTGCCAGCAGTGCCCAGGATAACTATGGCTACACCTTC. Translated, this gives CASSAQDNYGYTF.